Presented here are 8 T cell receptor beta chains from one specimen sequenced in a study of blood T cell repertoires in COVID-19. Repertoires were generated with immunoSEQ multiplex PCR, while TCRdb's copy carries only in-frame clones and drops some. Among approximately 130,000 clones listed, around 85% were seen once. The sequenced sample was peripheral blood. These receptors came from a woman in her forties or fifties who had recovered from COVID-19.

The chain has TRBV4-2 and TRBJ1-5; no clear D. The CDR3 is 13 residues long. Germline CDR1 and CDR2: LGHNA and YNFKEQ. Between the trimmed V and J ends, which lost 0 bases and 5 bases, there was a span of 5 bases. This CDR3 reads CASSQDYDQPQHF. The CDR3 DNA is TGTGCCAGCAGCCAAGATTATGATCAGCCCCAGCATTTT.

This clone has only a few counts. The chain employs TRBV2 and TRBJ2-7; 15 bases are shared with TRBD2. The germline gives CDR1 SNHLY, CDR2 FYNNEI. The CDR3 has 17 amino acids. V lost 7 bases and J lost 0; bases outside the gene matches: 7. The CDR3 coding sequence is TGTGCCAGCATTAAAGGACTAGCGGGGGGGAGCTCCTACGAGCAGTACTTC. Residues: CASIKGLAGGSSYEQYF. The full variable domain, with the rest looked up from reference TRBV2 and TRBJ2-7, is EPEVTQTPSHQVTQMGQEVILRCVPISNHLYFYWYRQILGQKVEFLVSFYNNEISEKSEIFDDQFSVERPDGSNFTLKIRSTKLEDSAMYFCASIKGLAGGSSYEQYFGPGTRLTVT.

V is TRBV11-3 and J is TRBJ2-1; TRBD2 agrees at 9 bases. The germline CDR1 and CDR2 sequences are SGHNT and YENEEA. The CDR3 is 15 residues long. V was clipped by 2 bases and J by 4 bases; unmatched bases: 3. CDR3 nucleotides: TGTGCCAGCAGCTTACCGAGCGGGAGGTACAATGAGCAGTTCTTC. Protein: CASSLPSGRYNEQFF.

This chain joins TRBV5-6 and TRBJ1-1; 7 positions match TRBD1. This CDR3 region has 14 residues. The germline gives CDR1 SGHDT, CDR2 YYEEEE. The V segment lost 5 bases and the J segment 4 bases; nucleotides outside the gene matches: 8. CDR3 protein: CASRVGGWGTEAFF. For the CDR3, the DNA is TGTGCCAGCAGGGTAGGGGGCTGGGGCACTGAAGCTTTCTTT.

The chain is built from TRBV7-6 and TRBJ1-5; D unresolved. Trimming shortened V by 4 bases and J by 9 bases, and 10 bases separated the two germline ends. CDR3 length: 12 amino acids. The germline V gene has CDR1 SGHVS and CDR2 FNYEAQ. CDR3 loop: CASSSAPGPQHF. CDR3 DNA: TGTGCCAGCAGCTCTGCCCCGGGGCCCCAGCATTTT.

This chain links TRBV6-1 with TRBJ2-3; 12 nucleotides agree with TRBD1. Per germline, CDR1 MNHNS and CDR2 SASEGT. This CDR3 contains 16 residues. V lost 3 bases, J lost 5 bases, and 6 bases stayed unmatched. The CDR3 sequence is CASSDRDRGRRDTQYF. The CDR3 DNA sequence: TGTGCCAGCAGTGACCGGGACAGGGGGCGCAGAGATACGCAGTATTTT.

The count of this clone is one. CDR3 in amino acids: CASSDRLGTDTQYF. DNA for the CDR3: TGCGCCAGCAGCGACCGACTAGGCACAGATACGCAGTATTTT. This sequence joins TRBV5-1 and TRBJ2-3; perhaps TRBD2 as D (6 bases). V lost 4 bases and J lost 1, with 10 bases in between. The CDR3 is 14 residues long. Looked up from germline, CDR1 is SGHRS and CDR2 is YFSETQ.

J is TRBJ2-3 and V is TRBV27, with D possibly TRBD1 on 5 matching bases. The CDR3 spans 14 residues. V was clipped by 4 bases and J by 4 bases, with 12 bases between them. The germline gives CDR1 MNHEY, CDR2 SMNVEV (reference sequence). The CDR3 DNA sequence: TGTGCCAGCAGTTCCATACTACAGGCAGATACGCAGTATTTT. It yields the protein CASSSILQADTQYF.